Listed below are T cell receptor beta chains from one sample, sequenced in a study of blood T cell repertoires in COVID-19. The table came from immunoSEQ multiplex PCR; TCRdb's copy has only in-frame clones and leaves some out. The table records 210,000 or so clones, approximately 80% of them present only once. Sequenced material: peripheral blood. These receptors were collected from a woman aged 80 or over with COVID-19, enrolled during active disease. The CDR3 runs from the conserved cysteine through the conserved F or W. Each record gives: V gene, J gene, clone size, D gene, CDR3 protein, CDR3 DNA. D genes are given only for firm matches. Clone size is given for some rows only: seen once, a few or many times, or a class if the clone is expanded.

v_gene: TRBV11-1
j_gene: TRBJ1-1
abundance: -
d_gene: TRBD1
CDR3aa: CASSPRTGMNTEAFF
CDR3nt: TGTGCCAGCAGCCCAAGGACAGGGATGAACACTGAAGCTTTCTTT

v_gene: TRBV2
j_gene: TRBJ1-4
abundance: -
d_gene: -
CDR3aa: CASLGGPTGEKLFF
CDR3nt: TGTGCCAGCTTGGGTGGCCCGACAGGTGAAAAACTGTTTTTT

v_gene: TRBV7-2
j_gene: TRBJ2-4
abundance: -
d_gene: TRBD1
CDR3aa: CASSLGHRDRYIQYF
CDR3nt: TGTGCCAGCAGCTTAGGGCACAGGGACAGATACATTCAGTACTTC

v_gene: TRBV5-1
j_gene: TRBJ1-1
abundance: -
d_gene: TRBD1
CDR3aa: CASSRQGLNTEAFF
CDR3nt: TGCGCCAGCAGTCGACAGGGATTGAACACTGAAGCTTTCTTT

v_gene: TRBV6-1
j_gene: TRBJ2-7
abundance: -
d_gene: -
CDR3aa: CASSENPAGQYEQYF
CDR3nt: TGTGCCAGCAGTGAAAACCCGGCAGGACAATACGAGCAGTACTTC

v_gene: TRBV4-2
j_gene: TRBJ2-3
abundance: -
d_gene: -
CDR3aa: CASSQEDNMGTQYF
CDR3nt: TGTGCCAGCAGCCAAGAGGACAACATGGGTACGCAGTATTTT

v_gene: TRBV5-1
j_gene: TRBJ2-3
abundance: -
d_gene: TRBD2
CDR3aa: CASKTSGGARSPGTDTQYF
CDR3nt: TGCGCCAGCAAGACTAGCGGGGGGGCTCGAAGCCCTGGCACAGATACGCAGTATTTT

v_gene: TRBV6-5
j_gene: TRBJ1-1
abundance: -
d_gene: -
CDR3aa: CASRTSYVATEAFF
CDR3nt: TGTGCCAGCAGGACCAGTTACGTAGCCACTGAAGCTTTCTTT

v_gene: TRBV2
j_gene: TRBJ2-5
abundance: few
d_gene: -
CDR3aa: CASSVGRGETQYF
CDR3nt: TGTGCCAGCAGTGTCGGCAGGGGTGAGACCCAGTACTTC

v_gene: TRBV7-9
j_gene: TRBJ2-3
abundance: -
d_gene: -
CDR3aa: CASSLGETDTQYF
CDR3nt: TGTGCCAGCAGCTTAGGGGAGACAGATACGCAGTATTTT

v_gene: TRBV7-9
j_gene: TRBJ1-1
abundance: few
d_gene: -
CDR3aa: CASSSQGGNTEAFF
CDR3nt: TGTGCCAGCAGCTCACAGGGTGGTAACACTGAAGCTTTCTTT

v_gene: TRBV19
j_gene: TRBJ1-3
abundance: -
d_gene: -
CDR3aa: CASRPPGLSGNTIYF
CDR3nt: TGTGCCAGTAGACCACCGGGACTCTCTGGAAACACCATATATTTT

v_gene: TRBV9
j_gene: TRBJ1-1
abundance: -
d_gene: -
CDR3aa: CASTEAVNTEAFF
CDR3nt: TGTGCCAGCACCGAGGCCGTGAACACTGAAGCTTTCTTT

v_gene: TRBV3-1/TRBV3-2
j_gene: TRBJ1-1
abundance: -
d_gene: -
CDR3aa: CASSPRVRTEAFF
CDR3nt: TGTGCCAGCAGCCCCCGGGTTCGGACTGAAGCTTTCTTT

v_gene: TRBV6-5
j_gene: TRBJ1-6
abundance: few
d_gene: TRBD1
CDR3aa: CASRSTGTDPSPLHF
CDR3nt: TGTGCCAGCAGATCAACGGGGACAGACCCCTCACCCCTCCACTTT

v_gene: TRBV7-3
j_gene: TRBJ1-1
abundance: -
d_gene: -
CDR3aa: CASRQGMDTEAFF
CDR3nt: TGTGCCAGCAGGCAGGGGATGGACACTGAAGCTTTCTTT

v_gene: TRBV2
j_gene: TRBJ1-5
abundance: -
d_gene: -
CDR3aa: CASGQSNQPQHF
CDR3nt: TGTGCCAGCGGACAGAGCAATCAGCCCCAGCATTTT

v_gene: TRBV5-4
j_gene: TRBJ1-4
abundance: once
d_gene: TRBD1
CDR3aa: CASSATGATNEKLFF
CDR3nt: TGTGCCAGCAGCGCCACAGGGGCAACTAATGAAAAACTGTTTTTT

v_gene: TRBV7-6
j_gene: TRBJ2-1
abundance: -
d_gene: -
CDR3aa: CASSLAHSSYNEQFF
CDR3nt: TGTGCCAGCAGCTTAGCCCACAGCTCCTACAATGAGCAGTTCTTC

v_gene: TRBV24-1
j_gene: TRBJ1-5
abundance: -
d_gene: -
CDR3aa: CATSDFGQPQHF
CDR3nt: TGTGCCACCAGTGATTTCGGTCAGCCCCAGCATTTT

v_gene: TRBV3-1/TRBV3-2
j_gene: TRBJ2-2
abundance: -
d_gene: -
CDR3aa: CASSQGTGEGELFF
CDR3nt: TGTGCCAGCAGCCAAGGGACGGGGGAGGGGGAGCTGTTTTTT

v_gene: TRBV5-4
j_gene: TRBJ2-1
abundance: -
d_gene: TRBD2
CDR3aa: CASSSGTSLNEQFF
CDR3nt: TGTGCCAGCAGCTCCGGGACTAGCCTTAACGAGCAGTTCTTC

v_gene: TRBV19
j_gene: TRBJ1-2
abundance: -
d_gene: TRBD1
CDR3aa: CAIRDRGRQDYGYTF
CDR3nt: TGTGCCATCCGGGACAGGGGGCGTCAGGACTATGGCTACACCTTC

v_gene: TRBV5-4
j_gene: TRBJ2-5
abundance: -
d_gene: -
CDR3aa: CASSLAASGLAETQYF
CDR3nt: TGTGCCAGCAGCTTGGCCGCGTCTGGGCTAGCGGAGACCCAGTACTTC

v_gene: TRBV12-3/TRBV12-4
j_gene: TRBJ2-5
abundance: few
d_gene: -
CDR3aa: CASRTTGLETQYF
CDR3nt: TGTGCCAGCAGGACCACAGGGCTGGAGACCCAGTACTTC

v_gene: TRBV9
j_gene: TRBJ1-2
abundance: few
d_gene: -
CDR3aa: CASSVGGAPNYGYTF
CDR3nt: TGTGCCAGCAGCGTAGGTGGGGCCCCCAACTATGGCTACACCTTC

v_gene: TRBV6-5
j_gene: TRBJ1-6
abundance: -
d_gene: -
CDR3aa: CASRLGASPLHF
CDR3nt: TGTGCCAGCCGTCTGGGCGCCTCACCCCTCCACTTT

v_gene: TRBV7-6
j_gene: TRBJ2-3
abundance: once
d_gene: TRBD1
CDR3aa: CASSLAETGTDTQYF
CDR3nt: TGTGCCAGCAGCTTAGCGGAGACAGGGACAGATACGCAGTATTTT

v_gene: TRBV15
j_gene: TRBJ1-3
abundance: -
d_gene: -
CDR3aa: CATSRDKGQGNTIYF
CDR3nt: TGTGCCACCAGCAGAGATAAGGGGCAGGGAAACACCATATATTTT

v_gene: TRBV5-4
j_gene: TRBJ2-5
abundance: -
d_gene: TRBD1
CDR3aa: CASSLVGTGVETQYF
CDR3nt: TGTGCCAGCAGTTTAGTCGGGACAGGGGTAGAGACCCAGTACTTC

v_gene: TRBV5-4
j_gene: TRBJ2-2
abundance: -
d_gene: -
CDR3aa: CASSSSPGNRAGELFF
CDR3nt: TGTGCCAGCAGCTCTTCACCAGGAAACAGGGCCGGGGAGCTGTTTTTT

v_gene: TRBV9
j_gene: TRBJ1-2
abundance: -
d_gene: TRBD1
CDR3aa: CASSVDPTGAGYGYTF
CDR3nt: TGTGCCAGCAGCGTAGACCCGACAGGGGCTGGCTATGGCTACACCTTC

v_gene: TRBV19
j_gene: TRBJ1-1
abundance: -
d_gene: -
CDR3aa: CASKRRDGNTEAFF
CDR3nt: TGTGCCAGTAAAAGGAGGGATGGGAACACTGAAGCTTTCTTT

v_gene: TRBV7-2
j_gene: TRBJ1-1
abundance: -
d_gene: TRBD1
CDR3aa: CASSGDRNTEAFF
CDR3nt: TGTGCCAGCAGCGGGGACAGGAACACTGAAGCTTTCTTT

v_gene: TRBV5-1
j_gene: TRBJ2-4
abundance: -
d_gene: TRBD1
CDR3aa: CASSTPGQGNIQYF
CDR3nt: TGCGCCAGCAGCACTCCGGGACAGGGAAACATTCAGTACTTC

v_gene: TRBV28
j_gene: TRBJ1-5
abundance: -
d_gene: TRBD1
CDR3aa: CASRSGTGGSNQPQHF
CDR3nt: TGTGCCAGCAGGTCCGGGACAGGGGGGAGCAATCAGCCCCAGCATTTT

v_gene: TRBV7-3
j_gene: TRBJ1-1
abundance: -
d_gene: -
CDR3aa: CASSAQGPGLAFF
CDR3nt: TGTGCCAGCAGCGCCCAGGGGCCGGGGTTGGCTTTCTTT

v_gene: TRBV5-4
j_gene: TRBJ2-3
abundance: -
d_gene: -
CDR3aa: CASSPGTSLDRETQYF
CDR3nt: TGTGCCAGCAGCCCGGGAACTAGTTTGGACCGGGAGACGCAGTATTTT

v_gene: TRBV5-5
j_gene: TRBJ1-1
abundance: -
d_gene: -
CDR3aa: CASSRGEANTEAFF
CDR3nt: TGTGCCAGCAGCCGGGGGGAGGCAAACACTGAAGCTTTCTTT